The clone carrying this T cell receptor (beta chain) has only a few counts. Its antigen is undetermined. This sample was taken from a study of blood T cells in healthy people across ages. Study-wide results and limits: Fewer expanded clones and more diversity marked long-lived versus aged donors. Investigators viewed diversity estimates from one million T cells as underestimates, the study reported.

This CDR3 comprises 12 residues. V dropped 8 bases and J dropped 8; count of bases not matched to a gene: 6. Combining a sample-barcoded 5' primer with a J-beta primer mix, a second PCR ran for about 6 to 12 cycles. All cDNA molecules were each tagged by a template-switch adaptor with 12 random nucleotides. TCRdb used MiXCR to reprocess the 5' RACE reads, holding one entry per CDR3 protein. The table has 600,000 to 1,000,000 distinct CDR3 sequences, roughly 50% seen once. The sequence derives from a man younger than 45 in good health. The V gene is TRBV12-3 or TRBV12-4, the J gene TRBJ2-1; 7 nucleotides match TRBD1. Sequenced sample: blood. CDR3: CASRHRGDEQFF. CDR3 nucleotide sequence: TGTGCCAGCCGGCACAGGGGTGATGAGCAGTTCTTC.